Each of the 23 T cell receptor beta chains below was sequenced from the same sample in a study of cytomegalovirus exposure and HLA in healthy donors. PCR primers comprised 60 Vbeta and 13 Jbeta primers. Repertoires were generated with immunoSEQ multiplex PCR, while TCRdb's copy carries only in-frame clones and drops some. The repertoire holds some 44,000 clones, with roughly half as singletons. Sequencing used PBMCs. The receptors were sampled from a human donor in good health.

The V gene is TRBV9, the J gene TRBJ1-1; tentatively, D is TRBD1 (5 bases). This CDR3 spans 15 amino acids. Germline loops: CDR1 SGDLS, CDR2 YYNGEE. V lost 3 bases and J 1 base, leaving 13 bases between the germline ends. The CDR3 is CASSASGGRNTEAFF. The CDR3 bases are TGTGCCAGCAGCGCTAGTGGGGGGAGGAACACTGAAGCTTTCTTT.

This clone has only a few counts. The same CDR3 arises from other DNA sequences in this sample as well. The chain employs TRBV9 and TRBJ2-2; D uncertain. Per the germline V gene, CDR1 is SGDLS and CDR2 is YYNGEE. Trimming removed 0 bases at V and 7 bases at J, with 4 bases between. This CDR3 region has 12 residues. DNA of the CDR3: TGTGCCAGCAGCGTAGGAGGCGGGGAGCTGTTTTTT. Its protein is CASSVGGGELFF.

In this sample, this clone turned up a few times. The J gene is TRBJ1-3, the V gene TRBV19; D is unclear. CDR1 is LNHDA, CDR2 SQIVND, per germline (reference sequence). Trimming took 7 bases from V and 0 from J, leaving 10 bases between them. The CDR3 contains 14 residues. The DNA of the CDR3 is TGTGCCAGTACCCCCGGGAGCTCTGGAAACACCATATATTTT. Protein sequence: CASTPGSSGNTIYF.

The chain carries TRBV25-1 and TRBJ2-7, with TRBD1 matching 7 bases. The CDR3 extends over 15 amino acids. V dropped 3 bases and J dropped 3; count of bases not matched to a gene: 8. Germline V lookup: CDR1 MGHDK, CDR2 SYGVNS. The chain's CDR3 is CASSDRGTARYEQYF. CDR3 DNA: TGTGCCAGCAGTGACCGAGGGACAGCTCGCTACGAGCAGTACTTC.

The chain carries TRBV6-5 and TRBJ2-7, with 11 bases lining up with TRBD1. V shed 6 bases and J 7 bases; nucleotides not matched to a gene: 11. CDR3 length equals 15 residues. Germline CDR1 is MNHEY and CDR2 is SVGAGI. The CDR3 bases are TGTGCCAGCAGCTCTACCGGGACAGGGGGTCGGGAGCAGTACTTC. It translates to CASSSTGTGGREQYF.

V and J are TRBV11-3 and TRBJ2-1; TRBD2 aligns across 8 bases. The CDR3 length is 15 residues. The germline gives CDR1 SGHNT, CDR2 YENEEA. The J segment lost 8 bases and the V segment lost 1 base, leaving 7 bases of the junction unmatched. CDR3 loop: CASSLGIAGRDEQFF. For the CDR3, the DNA is TGTGCCAGCAGCTTAGGCATAGCGGGGCGGGATGAGCAGTTCTTC.

The CDR3 DNA reads TGTGCCAGCAGTCCAACAAACGGTCGGCTAGCCAATGAGCAGTTCTTC. Translated, it gives CASSPTNGRLANEQFF. This chain connects TRBV28 to TRBJ2-1; D is possibly TRBD2 (5 bases). This CDR3 is 16 amino acids long. CDR1 and CDR2 (germline): MDHEN, SYDVKM. Between the trimmed V and J ends, which lost 5 bases and 6 bases, there was a span of 20 bases.

This clone was seen more than once but under ten times. This chain uses TRBV29-1 with TRBJ1-1, with 7 positions matching TRBD1. The J segment lost 6 bases and the V segment lost 0 bases, leaving 7 bases of the junction unmatched. The CDR3 contains 14 residues. Germline loops: CDR1 SQVTM, CDR2 ANQGSEA. In nucleotides, the CDR3 is TGCAGCGTTGAAGACCGGGGACAGTACCCTGAAGCTTTCTTT. Translating it yields CSVEDRGQYPEAFF.

The gene calls are TRBV11-2 and TRBJ2-6, with TRBD2 matching over 7 bases. V was pared by 0 bases and J by 2 bases, with 1 base of the junction left unmatched. The CDR3 covers 16 residues. In germline, CDR1 is SGHAT, CDR2 FQNNGV. The CDR3 DNA sequence: TGTGCCAGCAGCTTAGAGGGGGGGACTGGGGCCAACGTCCTGACTTTC. Protein product: CASSLEGGTGANVLTF.

This clone was picked up a small number of times. The V gene is TRBV6-5, the J gene TRBJ2-3, with D tentatively TRBD2 (6 bases). This CDR3 contains 14 residues. CDR1 is MNHEY and CDR2 is SVGAGI in the germline V gene. Trimming removed 9 bases from V and 3 bases from J, with 16 bases in between. The CDR3, as DNA: TGTGCCAGTCGACCGGGACTCGGTACAGATACGCAGTATTTT. This gives the protein CASRPGLGTDTQYF.

This chain connects TRBV15 to TRBJ1-2; 8 nucleotides line up with TRBD1. This CDR3 contains 17 residues. V shed 0 bases and J 2 bases; nucleotides not matched to a gene: 8. Germline CDR1 reads LNHNV; CDR2 reads YYDKDF (reference sequence). The CDR3 nucleotides are TGTGCCACCAGCAGAGATGATGGGACAGGAGAGAACTATGGCTACACCTTC. Its translation is CATSRDDGTGENYGYTF.

The chain is built from TRBV6-6 and TRBJ2-1; D possibly corresponds to TRBD1 (7 bases). The V and J ends lost 6 bases and 8 bases respectively, with 20 bases between them. CDR1 and CDR2 (germline): MNHNY, SVGAGI (reference sequence). CDR3 length: 15 amino acids. The CDR3 reads CASRRTGAGLHEQFF. Here the CDR3 DNA reads TGTGCCAGCAGACGAACAGGGGCGGGGTTGCATGAGCAGTTCTTC.

This clone was counted once. The V and J genes are TRBV6-5 and TRBJ2-7; 7 nucleotides align to TRBD1. Per the germline V gene, CDR1 is MNHEY and CDR2 is SVGAGI. J gave up 1 base and V 6 bases, and 3 bases lay outside the gene matches. The CDR3 is made up of 13 amino acids. The CDR3 DNA sequence: TGTGCCAGCAGCCGGGACAGATCCTACGAGCAGTACTTC. It specifies CASSRDRSYEQYF.

This clone has just a few counts. V is TRBV7-9 and J is TRBJ1-6, with D unclear. The CDR3 sequence is 15 residues long. V was cut by 5 bases and J by 7 bases, with 15 bases left in between. CDR1 and CDR2 (germline): SEHNR, FQNEAQ (reference sequence). The CDR3, as DNA: TGTGCCAGCAGCGAGGTGATCGGTGGGAATTCACCCCTCCACTTT. Its protein product is CASSEVIGGNSPLHF. Full variable domain (remainder filled in from reference TRBV7-9 and TRBJ1-6): DTGVSQNPRHKITKRGQNVTFRCDPISEHNRLYWYRQTLGQGPEFLTYFQNEAQLEKSRLLSDRFSAERPKGSFSTLEIQRTEQGDSAMYLCASSEVIGGNSPLHFGNGTRLTVT.

The V call is TRBV6-5, the J call TRBJ1-1, with a tentative D call TRBD1 (6 bases). V was clipped by 7 bases and J by 0 bases, with 12 bases between them. This CDR3 comprises 14 residues. Germline CDR1 and CDR2: MNHEY and SVGAGI. The CDR3 DNA reads TGTGCCAGCAACGAACAGGGAGTGAACACTGAAGCTTTCTTT. Its protein is CASNEQGVNTEAFF.

The chain couples TRBV28 to TRBJ2-5, with 11 positions matching TRBD2. The DNA end favors TRBJ2-7, so the J call may be wrong. The CDR3 has 16 amino acids. CDR1 is MDHEN, CDR2 SYDVKM, per germline. Here the CDR3 reads CASSSPGTSGSYEQYF. CDR3 bases: TGTGCCAGCAGTTCTCCCGGGACTAGCGGCTCCTACGAGCAGTACTTC.

This clone is termed medium-sized. The chain is built from TRBV28 and TRBJ1-3; D is undetermined. Germline V CDR1 and CDR2: MDHEN, SYDVKM. Trimming stripped 3 bases from V and 2 bases from J, with 14 bases between. This CDR3 has 16 residues. The CDR3 bases are TGTGCCAGCAGTTTGGGGTCATCGGGGACTGGAAACACCATATATTTT. It is translated as CASSLGSSGTGNTIYF.

This clone occurred a few times. V and J are TRBV4-1 and TRBJ2-2; D is possibly TRBD2 (5 bases). V was clipped by 4 bases and J by 1 base, with 22 bases between them. The germline V gene encodes CDR1 MGHRA and CDR2 YSYEKL. The CDR3 has 19 residues. CDR3 region: CASSLRSSANNQNTGELFF. The CDR3 bases are TGCGCCAGCAGCCTACGAAGTAGCGCTAATAATCAGAACACCGGGGAGCTGTTTTTT.

J is TRBJ1-1 and V is TRBV30; no firm D call. Trimming cost V 2 bases and J 2 bases, with 9 bases left between them. The CDR3 sequence is 13 residues long. Germline V gene data show CDR1 as GTSNPN and CDR2 as SVGIG (reference sequence). The DNA of the CDR3 is TGTGCCTGGAGTCCCCAAATTAACACTGAAGCTTTCTTT. Residues: CAWSPQINTEAFF. Based on the CDR3 plus reference TRBV30 and TRBJ1-1, the full variable domain is SQTIHQWPATLVQPVGSPLSLECTVEGTSNPNLYWYRQAAGRGLQLLFYSVGIGQISSEVPQNLSASRPQDRQFILSSKKLLLSDSGFYLCAWSPQINTEAFFGQGTRLTVV.

V usage is TRBV29-1 and J usage is TRBJ2-7; 10 bases agree with TRBD2. The CDR3 sequence is 15 residues long. Germline CDR1 and CDR2: SQVTM and ANQGSEA. Trimming cost V 4 bases and J 1 base; bases outside gene matches: 7. The chain's CDR3 is CSVGGLAGASYEQYF. CDR3 bases: TGCAGCGTTGGGGGGCTAGCGGGAGCATCCTACGAGCAGTACTTC.

V gene TRBV7-6 combines with J gene TRBJ2-7, with 7 positions matching TRBD1. There are 14 residues in the CDR3. The junction had 5 bases not matched to a gene; V was cut back by 5 bases and J by 1 base. Per the germline V gene, CDR1 is SGHVS and CDR2 is FNYEAQ. The CDR3 DNA is TGTGCCAGCAGCCCGGGGACAGTTTCCTACGAGCAGTACTTC. Its protein is CASSPGTVSYEQYF.

The V call is TRBV11-2, the J call TRBJ2-2; the match to TRBD2 covers 11 bases. J lost 4 bases, V lost 5 bases, and 9 bases had no gene match. The CDR3 length is 17 residues. From germline, CDR1 is SGHAT and CDR2 FQNNGV. This CDR3 reads CASSQLAGGLVTGELFF. As DNA, the CDR3 is TGTGCCAGCAGCCAGCTAGCGGGGGGCTTAGTCACCGGGGAGCTGTTTTTT. Full variable domain (rest looked up from reference TRBV11-2 and TRBJ2-2): EAGVAQSPRYKIIEKRQSVAFWCNPISGHATLYWYQQILGQGPKLLIQFQNNGVVDDSQLPKDRFSAERLKGVDSTLKIQPAKLEDSAVYLCASSQLAGGLVTGELFFGEGSRLTVL.

The V gene is TRBV19, the J gene TRBJ1-6; TRBD1 might be the D (6 bases). CDR1 is LNHDA, CDR2 SQIVND, per germline (reference sequence). The CDR3 length is 15 residues. V dropped 5 bases and J dropped 7 bases, with 15 bases sitting between them. CDR3 sequence: CASSPGGSENSPLHF. CDR3 sequence (DNA): TGTGCCAGTAGTCCTGGGGGCTCTGAGAATTCACCCCTCCACTTT.